The present T cell receptor beta chain was sequenced within a study of CD8 T cells in ankylosing spondylitis. General study points: What seemed typical of ankylosing spondylitis blood was a TCR beta motif built from eight highly homologous variants. Those disease-linked clones were CD8+; they were also relatively rare in peripheral blood. Earlier reports found some motif variants in synovial fluid and blood in reactive arthritis.

Concerning this clonotype itself: Its antigen is still unknown.

The germline V gene encodes CDR1 MGHRA and CDR2 YSYEKL. This CDR3 comprises 17 residues. Trimming at V came to 1 base and at J to 5 bases, leaving 9 bases not matched to a gene. TCRdb re-called the 5' RACE reads with MiXCR, one entry per CDR3 protein. The sample has 700,000 or so distinct CDR3 sequences, roughly 19% seen once. The chain is built from TRBV4-1 and TRBJ2-1; 9 positions agree with TRBD2. This TCR derives from a male donor with ankylosing spondylitis. The specimen was blood, either unsorted or a sorted T cell fraction (not recorded which). The CDR3 is CASSQAVSGTSHNEQFF. DNA for the CDR3: TGCGCCAGCAGCCAAGCGGTGTCCGGGACTAGCCACAATGAGCAGTTCTTC.